The subject of this entry is one TCR beta chain. Other nucleotide sequences from this sample produce the same CDR3. The data were taken from a study of T cell changes during pregnancy in multiple sclerosis. This table comes from immunoSEQ multiplex PCR, and its TCRdb copy is limited to in-frame clones, with some not included. In the table there are some 80,000 clones, approximately 94% of which are singletons. The sequencing here drew on peripheral blood, taken in the third trimester of pregnancy. The TCR originated in a female donor with multiple sclerosis, enrolled in a pregnancy study.

The CDR3 DNA sequence: TGTGCCAGCAGCCCCGGCAGGTCCCCTAATCAGCCCCAGCATTTT. It specifies CASSPGRSPNQPQHF. This rearrangement joins TRBV5-8 to TRBJ1-5, with D unresolved. In germline, CDR1 is SGHTS, CDR2 YDEGEE. CDR3 length: 15 amino acids. V shed 4 bases and J shed 4 bases, with 15 bases lying between them.